Each of the 16 T cell receptor beta chains below was sequenced from the same sample in a study of shared clonotypes between healthy human individuals. Sequencing was performed with immunoSEQ multiplex PCR; in TCRdb, only in-frame clones are kept and a portion is missing. Of 2 million to 3 million clones listed, 93% were seen once; the top ten hold 0.35% to 0.45%. Sequencing was carried out using naive CD4+ T cells from PBMCs. Specified subset: CD45RA+ positively selected. These receptors all stem from a man aged 18 to 35 in good health. Some clones in this sample may be carry-over from other donors' samples.

To note about this clone: This specimen includes other DNA sequences encoding the same CDR3. The chain employs TRBV6-5 and TRBJ1-3; maybe TRBD1 (5 bases). Germline V gene data show CDR1 as MNHEY and CDR2 as SVGAGI. The CDR3 runs 15 residues. Deletions cut 0 bases from V and 4 bases from J, with 10 bases between. CDR3 coding DNA: TGTGCCAGCAGTTACTCGTGGGGCGCGGGAAACACCATATATTTT. It is translated as CASSYSWGAGNTIYF.

This chain connects TRBV14 to TRBJ2-1; no clear D gene. Trimming shortened V by 4 bases and J by 0 bases, and 13 bases separated the two germline ends. CDR1 SGHDN and CDR2 FVKESK come from the germline V gene. The CDR3 extends over 16 amino acids. Written as DNA, the CDR3 is TGTGCCAGCAGCCCGCCGGGCACGAGCTCCTACAATGAGCAGTTCTTC. It translates to CASSPPGTSSYNEQFF.

On this clone: The same CDR3 arises from other DNA sequences in this sample as well. The V call is TRBV6-5, the J call TRBJ1-1, with no clear D. This CDR3 region has 15 residues. V shed 0 bases and J shed 0 bases, with 8 bases lying between them. Germline loops: CDR1 MNHEY, CDR2 SVGAGI. The CDR3 region has the DNA TGTGCCAGCAGTTACTCGTCGGGAATGAACACTGAAGCTTTCTTT. Encoded protein: CASSYSSGMNTEAFF.

The chain joins TRBV28 to TRBJ2-7; a possible D gene is TRBD1 (6 bases). Germline lookup yields CDR1 MDHEN and CDR2 SYDVKM. The V gene lost 10 bases and the J gene lost 2 bases, with 18 bases spanning the gap. This CDR3 has 14 residues. The CDR3 is CATQVGQVTYEQYF. In nucleotides, the CDR3 is TGTGCCACGCAAGTGGGACAAGTTACCTACGAGCAGTACTTC.

Only one count was recorded for this clone. This sequence joins TRBV6-5 and TRBJ1-2; D may be TRBD1 (6 bases). Germline V gene data show CDR1 as MNHEY and CDR2 as SVGAGI. The CDR3 spans 13 residues. Trimming shortened V by 0 bases and J by 8 bases, and 10 bases separated the two germline ends. The CDR3 sequence is CASSYSIDRGYTF. CDR3 sequence (DNA): TGTGCCAGCAGTTACTCGATTGACAGGGGCTACACCTTC.

This sequence joins TRBV11-2 and TRBJ1-1; D gene unclear. The germline V and J ends were trimmed by 3 bases and 3 bases, with 17 bases remaining between them. Germline V gene data show CDR1 as SGHAT and CDR2 as FQNNGV. The CDR3 loop spans 16 amino acids. For the CDR3, the DNA is TGTGCCAGCAGCTTGCAAACGGGGATGGATTACACTGAAGCTTTCTTT. Protein: CASSLQTGMDYTEAFF.

The CDR3 reads CASIKIGNQPQHF. The DNA of the CDR3 is TGTGCCAGCATTAAAATCGGAAATCAGCCCCAGCATTTT. This chain uses TRBV6-4 with TRBJ1-5; the D is unclear. Trimming cost V 7 bases and J 4 bases, with 11 bases left between them. This CDR3 is built from 13 residues. Germline CDR1 is MRHNA and CDR2 is SNTAGT.

J is TRBJ2-2 and V is TRBV28; 7 bases are a match to TRBD2. The ends lost 5 bases at V and 4 bases at J; junction bases unmatched: 10. CDR1 and CDR2 (germline): MDHEN, SYDVKM. CDR3 size: 16 residues. The CDR3 region is CASSPVLARITGELFF. CDR3 DNA sequence: TGTGCCAGCAGTCCCGTACTAGCGCGAATCACCGGGGAGCTGTTTTTT.

The V call is TRBV15, the J call TRBJ1-2; a possible D gene is TRBD1 (6 bases). CDR1 is LNHNV and CDR2 is YYDKDF in the germline V gene (reference sequence). CDR3 length: 15 residues. Trimming shortened V by 3 bases and J by 4 bases, and 15 bases separated the two germline ends. CDR3 in amino acids: CATSSPGQPFYGYTF. The CDR3 nucleotides read TGTGCCACCAGCAGCCCGGGACAACCGTTCTATGGCTACACCTTC.

V is TRBV18 and J is TRBJ2-7, with D possibly being TRBD1 (5 bases). The germline V gene has CDR1 KGHSH and CDR2 LQKENI. The CDR3 has 13 amino acids. The V end lost 4 bases, the J end lost 6 bases, and 13 bases lay between the germline ends. Written as DNA, the CDR3 is TGTGCCAGCTCACAACAGGACAAGACCGAGCAGTACTTC. Translation gives CASSQQDKTEQYF.

V gene TRBV6-1 combines with J gene TRBJ2-1; a weak D match, TRBD1 (6 bases). The CDR3 extends over 13 amino acids. The germline V gene has CDR1 MNHNS and CDR2 SASEGT. Deletions cut 4 bases from V and 6 bases from J, with 10 bases between. The CDR3 DNA reads as TGTGCCAGCAGTGTCCAACAGGGCAATGAGCAGTTCTTC. Protein sequence: CASSVQQGNEQFF.

The chain couples TRBV4-1 to TRBJ2-5, with 8 positions matching TRBD2. The junction had 4 bases not matched to a gene; V was cut back by 4 bases and J by 3 bases. Germline V gene data show CDR1 as MGHRA and CDR2 as YSYEKL. This CDR3 region has 14 residues. In DNA form, the CDR3 reads TGCGCCAGCAGCCGCCGGCGGGGGGAAGAGACCCAGTACTTC. Protein: CASSRRRGEETQYF.

The CDR3 coding sequence is TGCGCCAGCAGCCAAGATCTTACCCTCGAGCAGTACTTC. It encodes CASSQDLTLEQYF. This chain joins TRBV4-3 and TRBJ2-7; D not resolved. The CDR3 has 13 amino acids. Germline lookup yields CDR1 LGHNA and CDR2 YSLEER. V lost 0 bases to trimming and J lost 6 bases, with 9 bases between them.

This rearrangement joins TRBV7-9 to TRBJ2-7, with 9 bases lining up with TRBD2. The germline V gene has CDR1 SEHNR and CDR2 FQNEAQ (reference sequence). The CDR3 is 13 residues long. V shed 5 bases, J shed 5 bases, and the junction held 4 bases outside the gene matches. The CDR3 loop reads CASSNGLANEQYF. In DNA, the CDR3 is TGTGCCAGCAGCAACGGACTAGCGAACGAGCAGTACTTC.

This clone was detected only a few times. V is TRBV10-1 and J is TRBJ2-7, with 10 bases aligning to TRBD1. The J segment lost 2 bases and the V segment lost 7 bases, leaving 2 bases of the junction unmatched. CDR3 length equals 13 residues. Germline CDR1 and CDR2: WNHNN and SYGVQD (reference sequence). The CDR3 bases are TGCGCCAGCAACGGACAGGGGGCCTACGAGCAGTACTTC. Translated, it gives CASNGQGAYEQYF.

The chain employs TRBV12-5 and TRBJ1-1; D is possibly TRBD1 (5 bases). CDR1 and CDR2 (germline): LGHNT, FRNRAP. CDR3 length: 16 residues. The V gene lost 1 base and the J gene lost 5 bases, with 17 bases spanning the gap. The CDR3 here is CASGLGAGRVETEAFF. The CDR3 DNA is TGTGCTAGTGGTTTGGGGGCTGGCAGGGTTGAAACTGAAGCTTTCTTT.